This paragraph covers one T cell receptor (beta chain) sequence. The sample is drawn from a study of blood T cell repertoires in COVID-19. As originally analysed: Reference gene primers were amplified, and this amplification served to estimate nucleated cell counts. Clones were sequenced by immunoSEQ multiplex PCR, and TCRdb holds only the in-frame ones, with some missing. The DNA was the basis for D and trimming; V, J and clone size are from that table. The sample consists of roughly 330,000 clones, 80% to 90% of them appearing once. Membership in each cohort depended on participant-reported clinical history. Two negative PCRs, clearance, or symptom resolution had been documented for recovered Cohort 3 donors. The CDR3 extends over 14 amino acids. The germline V and J ends were trimmed by 2 bases and 5 bases, with 10 bases remaining between them. In germline, CDR1 is LGHDT, CDR2 YNNKEL (reference sequence).

Material for sequencing was PBMCs or T cells enriched from blood (not recorded which). The TCR was taken from a woman aged 25 to 39 who had recovered from COVID-19. The rearrangement uses TRBV3-1 (or the pseudogene TRBV3-2) and TRBJ1-5; no clear D. In DNA, the CDR3 is TGTGCCAGCAGCCAAACGCCTGGAGATCAGCCCCAGCATTTT. Residues: CASSQTPGDQPQHF.